The rows below give T cell receptor beta chains drawn from one sample of a study of PD-L1 blockade in urothelial cancer. The data were produced by immunoSEQ multiplex PCR, yet TCRdb's version contains in-frame clones alone and is incomplete. The sample records 100,000 to 150,000 clones, approximately 88% being singletons. This specimen was PBMCs, taken around atezolizumab (anti-PD-L1) treatment. These receptors came from a man in his fifties with urothelial cancer. Each CDR3 is given with its conserved first and last residue. A D gene is named only where the DNA matches it firmly. Expanded clones are given a class, and other clones once, few, many or no size at all.

d_call j_call clone_size v_call cdr3_aa cdr3_nt
- TRBJ1-5 few TRBV6-5 CASSYKTDSNQPQHF TGTGCCAGCAGTTACAAGACTGATAGCAATCAGCCCCAGCATTTT
TRBD2 TRBJ2-3 - TRBV5-1 CASSLLGLAGEVWSTDTQYF TGCGCCAGCAGCTTGTTAGGACTAGCGGGAGAAGTGTGGAGCACAGATACGCAGTATTTT
TRBD2 TRBJ2-3 - TRBV4-1 CASSQAREFGTDTQYF TGCGCCAGCAGCCAAGCGCGGGAGTTCGGGACAGATACGCAGTATTTT
- TRBJ1-5 - TRBV9 CASSVGGASNQPQHF TGTGCCAGCAGCGTAGGGGGAGCTTCCAATCAGCCCCAGCATTTT
TRBD2 TRBJ2-7 - TRBV30 CAFGGYEQYF TGTGCCTTCGGGGGGTACGAGCAGTACTTC
TRBD1 TRBJ1-5 - TRBV7-2 CASRPGTDSNQPQHF TGTGCCAGCAGGCCAGGGACAGATAGCAATCAGCCCCAGCATTTT
TRBD2 TRBJ2-1 - TRBV18 CASSNRLAGYNEQFF TGTGCCAGCTCAAATAGACTAGCGGGATACAATGAGCAGTTCTTC
- TRBJ1-2 once TRBV4-1 CASSQDPGYYGYTF TGCGCCAGCAGCCAAGATCCGGGGTACTATGGCTACACCTTC
- TRBJ1-3 - TRBV5-1 CASSLQGAGNTIYF TGCGCCAGCAGCTTACAGGGCGCTGGAAACACCATATATTTT
TRBD2 TRBJ2-5 few TRBV7-3 CASSPGTSTGQTQYF TGTGCCAGCAGCCCGGGGACTAGCACGGGACAGACCCAGTACTTC
- TRBJ1-5 - TRBV28 CASSLGGIGQGNQPQHF TGTGCCAGCAGTTTAGGGGGGATTGGACAAGGCAATCAGCCCCAGCATTTT
TRBD1 TRBJ1-4 - TRBV30 CACGQDEKLFF TGTGCCTGCGGACAGGATGAAAAACTGTTTTTT
TRBD1 TRBJ2-3 - TRBV5-1 CASSALTGGPDTQYF TGCGCCAGCAGCGCCCTGACAGGGGGCCCAGATACGCAGTATTTT
TRBD1 TRBJ2-5 - TRBV2 CASRKKTGIKETQYF TGTGCCAGCAGGAAAAAGACAGGGATCAAAGAGACCCAGTACTTC
- TRBJ2-2 - TRBV7-9 CASIPEGGARNTGELFF TGTGCCAGCATCCCAGAAGGGGGGGCGCGAAACACCGGGGAGCTGTTTTTT
- TRBJ2-7 - TRBV27 CASSLSRSYEQYF TGTGCCAGCAGTTTATCGCGGTCCTACGAGCAGTACTTC
TRBD1 TRBJ1-1 - TRBV27 CASSSYGTGVTEAFF TGTGCCAGCAGTTCGTACGGGACAGGGGTCACTGAAGCTTTCTTT
TRBD2 TRBJ2-1 - TRBV5-3 CARSGASVAGVSEQFF TGTGCCAGAAGCGGGGCGTCCGTGGCGGGGGTGAGTGAGCAGTTCTTC
- TRBJ1-1 - TRBV5-5 CASSFLQGGTEAFF TGTGCCAGCAGCTTTCTCCAGGGCGGCACTGAAGCTTTCTTT
- TRBJ1-2 - TRBV11-3 CASSLTTGVGYTF TGTGCCAGCAGCTTAACGACAGGAGTTGGCTACACCTTC
- TRBJ1-4 - TRBV6-5 CASSYARHEKLFF TGTGCCAGCAGTTACGCCAGGCATGAAAAACTGTTTTTT
- TRBJ1-3 - TRBV9 CASSKTYVISGNTIYF TGTGCCAGCAGTAAAACTTACGTTATCTCTGGAAACACCATATATTTT
TRBD1 TRBJ1-1 - TRBV7-9 CASSLAGTVNTEAFF TGTGCCAGCAGCTTAGCAGGGACAGTGAACACTGAAGCTTTCTTT
TRBD2 TRBJ2-7 once TRBV2 CASREGLAGGAYEQYF TGTGCCAGCAGGGAGGGACTAGCGGGAGGAGCCTACGAGCAGTACTTC
- TRBJ2-5 - TRBV14 CASRPPRGVGGPKETQYF TGTGCCAGCAGGCCCCCCCGGGGCGTCGGGGGTCCTAAAGAGACCCAGTACTTC
- TRBJ2-7 once TRBV19 CASKSTGSGEQYF TGTGCCAGTAAATCCACAGGGTCTGGTGAGCAGTACTTC
TRBD1 TRBJ1-2 - TRBV7-6 CASSLDRGGGYTF TGTGCCAGCAGTTTGGACAGGGGTGGTGGCTACACCTTC
- TRBJ2-3 few TRBV7-8 CASSWGGGLDTQYF TGTGCCAGCAGCTGGGGAGGCGGGTTGGATACGCAGTATTTT
- TRBJ1-3 few TRBV4-1 CASSQDQSGDPGNTIYF TGCGCCAGCAGCCAAGATCAGTCGGGGGATCCGGGAAACACCATATATTTT
- TRBJ2-7 once TRBV4-2 CASSQDRIGGFSYEQYF TGTGCCAGCAGCCAAGATCGAATCGGCGGGTTCTCCTACGAGCAGTACTTC
TRBD1 TRBJ1-2 - TRBV19 CASTNRQGPGYTF TGTGCCAGTACCAATCGACAGGGACCTGGCTACACCTTC
TRBD1 TRBJ1-2 - TRBV5-1 CASSNNQGDGYTF TGCGCCAGCAGCAACAACCAGGGGGATGGCTACACCTTC
- TRBJ1-4 - TRBV6-1 CASTGRWGVQEKLFF TGTGCCAGCACCGGAAGGTGGGGGGTGCAGGAAAAACTGTTTTTT
TRBD1 TRBJ2-7 few TRBV27 CASRPGTGLEQYF TGTGCCAGCAGACCCGGGACAGGGCTCGAGCAGTACTTC
TRBD2 TRBJ2-4 once TRBV30 CAWSSSGTQNIQYF TGTGCCTGGAGTTCAAGCGGGACTCAAAACATTCAGTACTTC
- TRBJ2-6 - TRBV14 CASGARDTLVSGANVLTF TGTGCCAGCGGAGCCCGGGACACCCTAGTCTCTGGGGCCAACGTCCTGACTTTC
- TRBJ2-1 - TRBV4-2 CASSGTGWDEQFF TGTGCCAGCAGCGGAACAGGGTGGGATGAGCAGTTCTTC
- TRBJ2-7 - TRBV6-1 CASSERAGRALYEQYF TGTGCCAGCAGTGAAAGGGCGGGCAGAGCTCTTTACGAGCAGTACTTC